These 8 T cell receptor beta chains were all obtained from the same sample, sequenced in a study of shared clonotypes between healthy human individuals. Profiled with immunoSEQ multiplex PCR; TCRdb holds only in-frame clones, not every one. This sample has some 800,000 clones; about 91% occur once, and the top ten carry less than 25%. Naive CD8 cells lacked CD45RO, underwent positive selection for CCR7 and left out terminally differentiated effector memory CD45RA+ cells. The sequenced sample was naive CD8+ T cells sorted from blood. These receptors originate from a man aged 30 to 39 in good health.

The chain combines TRBV11-2 with TRBJ2-1, with D tentatively TRBD1 (6 bases). The CDR3 extends over 18 amino acids. V was trimmed by 1 base and J by 1 base, leaving 17 bases between them. Germline CDR1 reads SGHAT; CDR2 reads FQNNGV. The CDR3 reads CASSLGLQVRGSYNEQFF. The CDR3 bases are TGTGCCAGCAGCTTAGGATTGCAAGTCAGGGGTTCCTACAATGAGCAGTTCTTC.

In its sample, this clone was seen once. The rearrangement uses TRBV30 and TRBJ2-7; weak D call: TRBD2 (5 bases). V lost 2 bases and J 5 bases, leaving 10 bases between the germline ends. Germline loops: CDR1 GTSNPN, CDR2 SVGIG (reference sequence). The CDR3 has 12 residues. The CDR3 region has the DNA TGTGCCTGGAGTCGTGTGAGGGACGAGCAGTACTTC. It specifies CAWSRVRDEQYF.

The chain links TRBV25-1 to TRBJ2-6; D is ambiguous. With 10 bases removed from V and 0 bases from J, the gap between germline ends came to 10 bases. The germline gives CDR1 MGHDK, CDR2 SYGVNS. This CDR3 is built from 14 residues. This CDR3 reads CAIQDLSGANVLTF. For the CDR3, the DNA is TGTGCCATCCAGGACCTCTCTGGGGCCAACGTCCTGACTTTC.

The gene calls are TRBV6-1 and TRBJ2-7, with D tentatively TRBD2 (7 bases). Looked up from germline, CDR1 is MNHNS and CDR2 is SASEGT. The CDR3 has 14 residues. V shed 5 bases and J shed 5 bases, with 16 bases lying between them. The CDR3 sequence is CASSPRGGDDEQYF. The DNA of the CDR3 is TGTGCCAGCAGTCCAAGGGGGGGGGACGACGAGCAGTACTTC.

This chain connects TRBV4-3 to TRBJ1-5; D unresolved. V was trimmed by 0 bases and J by 7 bases, leaving 10 bases between them. The CDR3 consists of 14 residues. Germline loops: CDR1 LGHNA, CDR2 YSLEER. The CDR3 loop is CASSQDSWAQPQHF. DNA for the CDR3: TGCGCCAGCAGCCAAGATAGCTGGGCGCAGCCCCAGCATTTT.

This chain links TRBV29-1 with TRBJ2-7; either TRBD1 or TRBD2 may fit D (5 bases each). Germline-derived CDR1 and CDR2 are SQVTM and ANQGSEA. This CDR3 contains 12 residues. V lost 2 bases, J lost 4 bases, and 9 bases lay in between. DNA of the CDR3: TGCAGCGTTGAAAAAGAGGGGTACGAGCAGTACTTC. Translation: CSVEKEGYEQYF.

V usage is TRBV10-3 and J usage is TRBJ1-1; D is possibly TRBD1 (5 bases). This CDR3 comprises 13 residues. Germline values: CDR1 ENHRY, CDR2 SYGVKD. The V and J ends lost 6 bases and 1 base respectively, with 9 bases between them. The CDR3 sequence: CAISDSGNTEAFF. As DNA, the CDR3 is TGTGCCATCAGCGACAGCGGGAACACTGAAGCTTTCTTT.

The chain uses TRBV6-5 and TRBJ2-7; a possible D gene is TRBD2 (5 bases). V gave up 0 bases and J gave up 6 bases, with 15 bases separating them. From germline, CDR1 is MNHEY and CDR2 SVGAGI. The CDR3 has 15 amino acids. CDR3 sequence (DNA): TGTGCCAGCAGTTACTCCACGGCGGGTATGGGCGAGCAGTACTTC. Translated, it gives CASSYSTAGMGEQYF.